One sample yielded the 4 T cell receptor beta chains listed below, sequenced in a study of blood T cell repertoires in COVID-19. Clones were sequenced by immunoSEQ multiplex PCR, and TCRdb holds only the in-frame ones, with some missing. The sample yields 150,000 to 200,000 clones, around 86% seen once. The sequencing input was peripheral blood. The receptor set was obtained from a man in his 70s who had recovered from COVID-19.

The CDR3 DNA follows: TGCGCCAGCAGCTTCAAGACAGGGGGCGAAGGCGTGCAGACCCAGTACTTC. Translating gives CASSFKTGGEGVQTQYF. The J gene is TRBJ2-5, the V gene TRBV5-1, with 10 bases fitting TRBD1. The V gene end was trimmed by 2 bases and the J gene end by 6 bases; junction bases not matched to a gene: 13. This CDR3 is 17 amino acids long. Germline V lookup: CDR1 SGHRS, CDR2 YFSETQ. The variable domain in full, with the rest retrieved from reference TRBV5-1 and TRBJ2-5, is KAGVTQTPRYLIKTRGQQVTLSCSPISGHRSVSWYQQTPGQGLQFLFEYFSETQRNKGNFPGRFSGRQFSNSRSEMNVSTLELGDSALYLCASSFKTGGEGVQTQYFGPGTRLLVL.

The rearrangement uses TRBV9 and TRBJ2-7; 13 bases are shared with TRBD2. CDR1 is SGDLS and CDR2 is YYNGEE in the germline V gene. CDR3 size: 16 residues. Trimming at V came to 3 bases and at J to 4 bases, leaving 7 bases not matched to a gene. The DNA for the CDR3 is TGTGCCAGCAGCGCCTCCGGGACTAGCGGGATTTACGAGCAGTACTTC. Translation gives CASSASGTSGIYEQYF.

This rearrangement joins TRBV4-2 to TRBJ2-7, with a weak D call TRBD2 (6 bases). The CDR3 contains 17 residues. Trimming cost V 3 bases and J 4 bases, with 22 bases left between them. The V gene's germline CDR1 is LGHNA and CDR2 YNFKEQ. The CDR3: CASSQGRGSAGEYEQYF. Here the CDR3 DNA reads TGTGCCAGCAGCCAGGGCCGGGGGTCGGCTGGAGAATACGAGCAGTACTTC.

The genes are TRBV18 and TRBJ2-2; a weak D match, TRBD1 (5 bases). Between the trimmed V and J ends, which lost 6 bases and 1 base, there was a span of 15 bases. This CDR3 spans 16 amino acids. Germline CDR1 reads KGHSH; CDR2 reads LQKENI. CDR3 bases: TGTGCCAGCTCGGTCTTTGGGGCGATGAACACCGGGGAGCTGTTTTTT. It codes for CASSVFGAMNTGELFF.